This TCR beta chain was documented in a study of T cells after posttransplantation cyclophosphamide. This clone appeared once. The table came from immunoSEQ multiplex PCR; TCRdb's copy has only in-frame clones and leaves some out. This sample carries about 20,000 clones, about 97% of them seen once, and the ten largest clones take around 0.15%. Germline CDR1 reads MNHEY; CDR2 reads SMNVEV (reference sequence). The germline V and J ends were trimmed by 5 bases and 0 bases, with 13 bases remaining between them. The CDR3 totals 15 residues. Cells defined as naive were viable CD3+CD4+ or CD3+CD8+ and CCR7+CD45RA+CD45RO-CD95-CD27+CD28+.

The TCR was taken from a man aged 50-59 years in good health, CMV-negative, and a related stem cell transplant donor. The chain combines TRBV27 with TRBJ1-1; D not resolved. The source material was naive CD4+ T cells sorted from PBMCs. The CDR3 is CASSPWAVMNTEAFF. The CDR3, as DNA: TGTGCCAGCAGTCCCTGGGCAGTCATGAACACTGAAGCTTTCTTT.